The rows below give T cell receptor beta chains drawn from one sample of a study of identical twins. TCRdb itself ran the 5' RACE reads through MiXCR, one entry per CDR3 protein. The data contain 350,000 or so distinct CDR3 sequences, roughly 9% of them singletons. Sequencing input: naive T cells sorted from blood. The source is a woman aged 45 to 65 in good health. Both conserved end residues are part of each CDR3. D genes are given only for firm matches. Some rows mark clone size as missing; the rest say once, few, many or name a class of expanded clone.

TRBJ2-1 | few | TRBV10-3 | - | CAISDLRERNEQFF | TGTGCCATCAGTGACCTCAGGGAAAGGAATGAGCAGTTCTTC
TRBJ2-2 | few | TRBV4-2 | - | CASSQKLSLVSPGELFF | TGTGCCAGCAGCCAAAAGTTGAGTCTAGTCTCTCCCGGGGAGCTGTTTTTT
TRBJ2-3 | few | TRBV6-5 | - | CASSYGGANGDTQYF | TGTGCCAGCAGTTACGGGGGGGCGAACGGTGATACGCAGTATTTT
TRBJ2-1 | few | TRBV5-6 | - | CASSFSLASSFF | TGTGCCAGCAGCTTCAGCTTAGCTTCGTCGTTCTTC
TRBJ2-5 | few | TRBV24-1 | - | CATSDPDRTLETQYF | TGTGCCACCAGTGATCCTGACCGTACCTTAGAGACCCAGTACTTC
TRBJ2-3 | few | TRBV3-1 | TRBD2 | CASSHFGGGAGPEDTQYF | TGTGCCAGCAGCCATTTCGGGGGGGGAGCAGGGCCCGAGGATACGCAGTATTTT
TRBJ1-5 | few | TRBV12-3/TRBV12-4 | - | CASSLGADGPQHF | TGTGCCAGCAGTTTGGGGGCCGACGGGCCCCAGCATTTT
TRBJ1-1 | - | TRBV18 | TRBD1 | CASSQQGGGTEAFF | TGTGCCAGCTCACAACAGGGGGGAGGCACTGAAGCTTTCTTT
TRBJ2-1 | - | TRBV20-1 | TRBD2 | CSARAAGAGGGNEQFF | TGCAGTGCTAGAGCCGCCGGGGCGGGAGGAGGGAATGAGCAGTTCTTC
TRBJ2-2 | - | TRBV12-3/TRBV12-4 | - | CASSYTSSGELFF | TGTGCCAGCAGTTATACTAGTTCCGGGGAGCTGTTTTTT
TRBJ2-1 | many | TRBV24-1 | TRBD2 | CATNSGLAGDYNEQFF | TGTGCCACCAACTCAGGACTAGCGGGAGATTACAATGAGCAGTTCTTC
TRBJ1-5 | few | TRBV10-3 | - | CAIRGSNQPQHF | TGTGCCATCAGGGGTAGCAATCAGCCCCAGCATTTT
TRBJ2-1 | few | TRBV6-2/TRBV6-3 | - | CASGEVNEQFF | TGTGCCAGCGGCGAGGTGAATGAGCAGTTCTTC
TRBJ2-2 | few | TRBV20-1 | TRBD1 | CSARPGQGSTGELFF | TGCAGTGCTAGGCCGGGACAGGGTTCGACCGGGGAGCTGTTTTTT
TRBJ1-1 | many | TRBV11-3 | - | CASSLDLVGMNTEAFF | TGTGCCAGCAGCTTAGACCTGGTGGGCATGAACACTGAAGCTTTCTTT
TRBJ2-1 | few | TRBV3-1 | - | CASSPNPNEQFF | TGTGCCAGCAGCCCGAATCCCAATGAGCAGTTCTTC
TRBJ2-3 | few | TRBV7-9 | TRBD2 | CASSPTTSGATDTQYF | TGTGCCAGCAGCCCCACGACTAGCGGAGCCACAGATACGCAGTATTTT
TRBJ2-1 | - | TRBV12-3/TRBV12-4 | TRBD1 | CASTTPGQGRNEQFF | TGTGCCAGCACCACCCCGGGACAGGGACGCAATGAGCAGTTCTTC
TRBJ1-1 | many | TRBV6-5 | - | CASSYSRTVRFFF | TGTGCCAGCAGTTACTCTAGGACAGTTCGATTTTTCTTT
TRBJ2-6 | few | TRBV10-2 | - | CASRDVLSGANVLTF | TGCGCCAGCAGGGACGTTCTTTCTGGGGCCAACGTCCTGACTTTC
TRBJ1-1 | few | TRBV2 | - | CASSTEAFF | TGTGCCAGCAGCACTGAAGCTTTCTTT
TRBJ2-1 | - | TRBV29-1 | - | CSVEGGTGHYNEQFF | TGCAGCGTTGAAGGGGGCACTGGTCACTACAATGAGCAGTTCTTC
TRBJ2-5 | few | TRBV2 | - | CATHRDKQETQYF | TGTGCCACCCACCGGGACAAGCAAGAGACCCAGTACTTC
TRBJ2-1 | few | TRBV4-1 | - | CASSQGRRYNEQFF | TGCGCCAGCAGCCAAGGTCGAAGATACAATGAGCAGTTCTTC
TRBJ2-1 | - | TRBV2 | TRBD2 | CASSELAGNNEQFF | TGTGCTAGCAGTGAATTAGCGGGCAACAATGAGCAGTTCTTC
TRBJ1-2 | - | TRBV5-1 | - | CASREATANYGYTF | TGCGCCAGCAGGGAGGCGACAGCTAACTATGGCTACACCTTC
TRBJ2-1 | few | TRBV27 | - | CASSEAGVNEQFF | TGTGCCAGCAGTGAGGCAGGGGTCAATGAGCAGTTCTTC
TRBJ1-1 | - | TRBV14 | - | CASSQENDKVRGMNTEAFF | TGTGCCAGCAGCCAAGAAAACGATAAAGTCCGGGGGATGAACACTGAAGCTTTCTTT
TRBJ2-5 | few | TRBV2 | TRBD2 | CASSDQRGEETQYF | TGTGCCAGCAGTGACCAGCGGGGGGAAGAGACCCAGTACTTC
TRBJ2-3 | many | TRBV20-1 | TRBD2 | CSAGGGLAGGTQYF | TGCAGTGCTGGGGGGGGACTAGCGGGCGGTACGCAGTATTTT
TRBJ1-6 | few | TRBV10-3 | - | CAIRPSGDPNSPLHF | TGTGCCATCAGGCCTTCGGGGGACCCTAATTCACCCCTCCACTTT
TRBJ2-3 | - | TRBV20-1 | TRBD1 | CSARDRVKDTQYF | TGCAGTGCCCGGGACAGGGTTAAGGATACGCAGTATTTT
TRBJ2-6 | many | TRBV5-6 | - | CASSFSHTGRLGAGANVLTF | TGTGCCAGCAGCTTTTCGCATACCGGGAGATTAGGGGCTGGGGCCAACGTCCTGACTTTC
TRBJ2-1 | - | TRBV20-1 | TRBD2 | CSARGRATSGRARANEQFF | TGCAGTGCTAGAGGGAGGGCGACTAGCGGGAGGGCCAGGGCGAATGAGCAGTTCTTC
TRBJ2-7 | - | TRBV19 | TRBD2 | CASSFAGAHEQYF | TGTGCCAGTAGTTTCGCGGGAGCCCACGAGCAGTACTTC
TRBJ2-6 | - | TRBV24-1 | - | CATSDWPNPGSVPGANVLTF | TGTGCCACCAGTGATTGGCCAAACCCGGGCTCGGTACCTGGGGCCAACGTCCTGACTTTC
TRBJ2-5 | - | TRBV4-1 | TRBD1 | CASSQFLTGSQETQYF | TGCGCCAGCAGCCAATTTTTGACAGGGTCTCAAGAGACCCAGTACTTC
TRBJ2-1 | - | TRBV25-1 | - | CASSELGEANNEQFF | TGTGCCAGCAGTGAATTGGGGGAGGCCAACAATGAGCAGTTCTTC
TRBJ1-1 | many | TRBV12-3/TRBV12-4 | TRBD1 | CASSTYRTGNTEAFF | TGTGCCAGCAGTACCTATCGGACAGGAAACACTGAAGCTTTCTTT
TRBJ2-3 | - | TRBV4-1 | TRBD2 | CASSQLHFTSGSRTDTQYF | TGCGCCAGCAGCCAATTACACTTTACTAGCGGGAGCCGGACAGATACGCAGTATTTT
TRBJ2-1 | many | TRBV29-1 | TRBD2 | CSARGTSGRSNEQFF | TGCAGCGCCCGAGGGACTAGCGGGAGGAGTAATGAGCAGTTCTTC